What follows are 4 T cell receptor beta chains derived from one specimen sequenced in a study of blood T cell repertoires in COVID-19 (TCRdb year 2020). Library creation used the immunoSEQ multiplex PCR assay. Here the immuneACCESS table is served through TCRdb, limited to in-frame sequences with V and J called. Missing clones are a known gap in these copies; in checked studies unresolved V genes cover under half, and the rest lacks a known reason. This sample lists 350,000 to 400,000 clones; approximately 86% were detected once. Under 8.5% of the sample lies in the top ten. The sequencing sample was made of peripheral blood. The source of these receptors is a woman in her sixties or seventies with COVID-19, enrolled during active disease.

The chain recombines TRBV27 with TRBJ1-2; no reliable D call. V lost 0 bases and J 4 bases, leaving 12 bases between the germline ends. This CDR3 is built from 15 residues. Per germline, CDR1 MNHEY and CDR2 SMNVEV (reference sequence). The CDR3 DNA reads as TGTGCCAGCAGTTTATCGTGGCCGCCGGGCTATGGCTACACCTTC. Its translation is CASSLSWPPGYGYTF.

The CDR3 is CASSLYPSPYGYTF. CDR3 in DNA: TGTGCCAGCAGCTTATATCCAAGCCCCTATGGCTACACCTTC. The rearrangement links TRBV5-4 to TRBJ1-2; the D is unclear. This CDR3 contains 14 residues. Germline CDR1 and CDR2: SGHNT and YYREEE (reference sequence). Trimming took off 2 bases at V and 4 bases at J, with 12 bases between the two ends.

The chain employs TRBV11-3 and TRBJ1-1; D call uncertain. The CDR3 contains 11 residues. V lost 5 bases and J lost 11, with 12 bases in between. Germline assignment: CDR1 SGHNT and CDR2 YENEEA. The CDR3 bases are TGTGCCAGCAGCCTGAACCTGAGGGCTTTCTTT. Its protein product is CASSLNLRAFF.

The rearrangement links TRBV6-5 to TRBJ2-3, with 8 bases aligning to TRBD1. The CDR3 has 14 amino acids. Germline V gene lookup returns CDR1 MNHEY and CDR2 SVGAGI. Trimming cost V 5 bases and J 5 bases; bases outside gene matches: 6. The CDR3 nucleotides are TGTGCCAGCAGTAAGACAGGGGCTGGAGATACGCAGTATTTT. Encoded protein: CASSKTGAGDTQYF.